The source of this TCR beta chain is a study of blood T cell repertoires in COVID-19. Across the study: Italy, Spain and the United States were the sources of the convalescent and acute COVID-19 samples. PBMCs, B-cell-depleted T cells, or T cells provided the cDNA or gDNA that made up the material.

V lost 9 bases, J lost 3 bases, and 20 bases lay in between. CDR1 MDHEN and CDR2 SYDVKM come from the germline V gene. The CDR3 consists of 15 residues. Clones were read by immunoSEQ multiplex PCR, and TCRdb kept only the in-frame ones, dropping some. The table has about 210,000 clones, roughly 87% seen once. The V and J genes are TRBV28 and TRBJ1-1; D is unresolved. Sequencing input: PBMCs or T cells enriched from blood (not recorded which). This sequence originates from a man aged 25-45 years in a cohort exposed to, infected with or recovered from COVID-19 (not recorded which). The CDR3 region is CASPRRRPVHTEAFF. The CDR3 coding sequence is TGTGCCAGTCCCCGGAGACGTCCGGTGCACACTGAAGCTTTCTTT.